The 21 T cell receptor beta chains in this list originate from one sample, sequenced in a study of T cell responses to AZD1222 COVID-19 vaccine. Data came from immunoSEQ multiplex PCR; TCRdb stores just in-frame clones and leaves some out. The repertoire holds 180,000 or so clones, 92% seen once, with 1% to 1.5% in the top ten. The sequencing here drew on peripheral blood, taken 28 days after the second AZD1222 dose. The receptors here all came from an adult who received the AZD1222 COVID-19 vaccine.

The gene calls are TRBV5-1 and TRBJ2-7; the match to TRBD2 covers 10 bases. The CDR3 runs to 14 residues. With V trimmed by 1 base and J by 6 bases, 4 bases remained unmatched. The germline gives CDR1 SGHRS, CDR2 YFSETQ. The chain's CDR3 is CASSLLLAGSEQYF. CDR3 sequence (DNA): TGCGCCAGCAGCTTGTTACTAGCGGGAAGCGAGCAGTACTTC.

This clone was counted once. CDR3: CASSLPRNTEAFF. The DNA of the CDR3 is TGTGCCAGTAGCCTGCCTCGTAACACTGAAGCTTTCTTT. The chain has TRBV19 and TRBJ1-1; D is unresolved. Between the trimmed V and J ends, which lost 6 bases and 2 bases, there was a span of 10 bases. Germline loops: CDR1 LNHDA, CDR2 SQIVND (reference sequence). The CDR3 spans 13 residues.

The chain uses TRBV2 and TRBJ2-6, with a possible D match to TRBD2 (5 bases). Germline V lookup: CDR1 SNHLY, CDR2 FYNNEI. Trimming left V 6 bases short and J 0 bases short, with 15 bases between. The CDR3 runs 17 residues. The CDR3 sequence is CASRRLEENSGANVLTF. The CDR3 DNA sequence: TGTGCCAGCAGGAGGCTGGAGGAGAACTCTGGGGCCAACGTCCTGACTTTC.

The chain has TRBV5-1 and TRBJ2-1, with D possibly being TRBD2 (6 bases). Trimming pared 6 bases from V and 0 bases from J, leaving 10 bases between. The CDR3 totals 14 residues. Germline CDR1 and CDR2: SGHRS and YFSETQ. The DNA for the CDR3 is TGCGCCAGCACCCCCGGGGGCTCCTACAATGAGCAGTTCTTC. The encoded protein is CASTPGGSYNEQFF.

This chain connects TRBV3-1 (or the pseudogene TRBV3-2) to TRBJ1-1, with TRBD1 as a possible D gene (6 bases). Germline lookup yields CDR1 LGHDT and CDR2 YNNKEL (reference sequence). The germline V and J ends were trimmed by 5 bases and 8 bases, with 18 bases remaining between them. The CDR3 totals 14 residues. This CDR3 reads CASSLRGDNGEAFF. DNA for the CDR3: TGTGCCAGCAGCTTAAGAGGGGACAACGGGGAAGCTTTCTTT.

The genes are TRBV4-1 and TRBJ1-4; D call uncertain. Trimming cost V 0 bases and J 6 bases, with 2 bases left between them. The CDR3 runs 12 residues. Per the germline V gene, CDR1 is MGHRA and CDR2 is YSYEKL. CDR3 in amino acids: CASSQDHEKLFF. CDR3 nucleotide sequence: TGCGCCAGCAGCCAAGATCATGAAAAACTGTTTTTT.

The CDR3 nucleotides are TGTGCCAGCAGCCCGCCGTGGGGTGGTGGCTACACCTTC. This sequence encodes CASSPPWGGGYTF. The rearrangement joins TRBV5-6 to TRBJ1-2; no clear D. This CDR3 is built from 13 residues. Germline V gene lookup returns CDR1 SGHDT and CDR2 YYEEEE. The V and J ends lost 4 bases and 7 bases respectively, with 14 bases between them.

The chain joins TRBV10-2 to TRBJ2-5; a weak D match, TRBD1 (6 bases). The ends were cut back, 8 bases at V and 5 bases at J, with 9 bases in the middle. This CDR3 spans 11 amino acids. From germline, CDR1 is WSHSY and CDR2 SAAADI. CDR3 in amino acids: CASGGEETQYF. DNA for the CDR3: TGCGCCAGCGGGGGCGAGGAGACCCAGTACTTC.

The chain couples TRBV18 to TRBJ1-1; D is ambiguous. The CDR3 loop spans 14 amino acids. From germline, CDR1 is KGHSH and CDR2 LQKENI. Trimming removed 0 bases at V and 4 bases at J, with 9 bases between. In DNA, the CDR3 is TGTGCCAGCTCACCACCCAGCTCCAGCACTGAAGCTTTCTTT. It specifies CASSPPSSSTEAFF.

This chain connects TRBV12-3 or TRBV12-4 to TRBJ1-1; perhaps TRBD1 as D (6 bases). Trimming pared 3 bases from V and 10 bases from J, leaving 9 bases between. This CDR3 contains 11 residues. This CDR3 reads CASSFRGGAFF. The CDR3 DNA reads TGTGCCAGCAGTTTCAGGGGAGGAGCTTTCTTT.

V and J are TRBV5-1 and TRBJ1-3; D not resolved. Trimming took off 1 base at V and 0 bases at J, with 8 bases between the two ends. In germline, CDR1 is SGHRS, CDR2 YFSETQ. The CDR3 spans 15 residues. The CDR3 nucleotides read TGCGCCAGCAGCTTGACAGTGAACTCTGGAAACACCATATATTTT. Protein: CASSLTVNSGNTIYF.

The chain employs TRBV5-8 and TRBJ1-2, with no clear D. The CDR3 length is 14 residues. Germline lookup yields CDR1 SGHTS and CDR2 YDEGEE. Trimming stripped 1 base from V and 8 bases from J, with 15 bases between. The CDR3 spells CASSLRLVEGGYTF. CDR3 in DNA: TGTGCCAGCAGCTTGAGATTAGTAGAGGGAGGCTACACCTTC.

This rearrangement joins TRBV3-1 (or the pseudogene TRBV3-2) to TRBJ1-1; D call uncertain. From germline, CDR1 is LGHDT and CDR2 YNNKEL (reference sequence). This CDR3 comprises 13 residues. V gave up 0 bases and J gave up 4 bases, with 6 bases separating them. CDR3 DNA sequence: TGTGCCAGCAGCCAAGATTTGGGCACTGAAGCTTTCTTT. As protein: CASSQDLGTEAFF.

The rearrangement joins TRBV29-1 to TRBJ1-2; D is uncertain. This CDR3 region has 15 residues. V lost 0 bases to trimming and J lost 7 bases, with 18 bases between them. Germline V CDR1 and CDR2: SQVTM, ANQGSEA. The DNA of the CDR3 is TGCAGCGTTGAAGATCAATTCAGAGGGTTGAGTGGCTACACCTTC. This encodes CSVEDQFRGLSGYTF.

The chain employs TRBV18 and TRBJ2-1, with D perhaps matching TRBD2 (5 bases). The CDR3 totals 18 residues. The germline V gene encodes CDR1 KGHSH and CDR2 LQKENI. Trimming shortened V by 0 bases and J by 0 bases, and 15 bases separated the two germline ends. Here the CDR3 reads CASSPPYPGISSYNEQFF. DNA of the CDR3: TGTGCCAGCTCACCACCGTATCCGGGGATAAGCTCCTACAATGAGCAGTTCTTC.

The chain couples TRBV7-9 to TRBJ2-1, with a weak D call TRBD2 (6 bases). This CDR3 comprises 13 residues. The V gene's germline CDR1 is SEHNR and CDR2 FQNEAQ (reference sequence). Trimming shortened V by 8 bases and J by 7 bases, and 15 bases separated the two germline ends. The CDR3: CASEPPGGNEQFF. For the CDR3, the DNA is TGTGCCAGCGAGCCTCCTGGAGGGAATGAGCAGTTCTTC. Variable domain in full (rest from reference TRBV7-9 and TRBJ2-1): DTGVSQNPRHKITKRGQNVTFRCDPISEHNRLYWYRQTLGQGPEFLTYFQNEAQLEKSRLLSDRFSAERPKGSFSTLEIQRTEQGDSAMYLCASEPPGGNEQFFGPGTRLTVL.

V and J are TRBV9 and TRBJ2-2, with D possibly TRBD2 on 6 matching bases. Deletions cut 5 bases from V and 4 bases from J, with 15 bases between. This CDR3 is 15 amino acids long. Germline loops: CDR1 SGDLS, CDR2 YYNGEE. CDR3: CASSEQAAGTGELFF. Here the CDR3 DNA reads TGTGCCAGCAGTGAGCAGGCAGCGGGCACCGGGGAGCTGTTTTTT.

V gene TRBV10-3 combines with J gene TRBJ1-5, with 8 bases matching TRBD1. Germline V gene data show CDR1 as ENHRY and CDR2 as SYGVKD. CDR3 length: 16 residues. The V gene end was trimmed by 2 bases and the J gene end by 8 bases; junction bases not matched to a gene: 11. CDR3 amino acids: CAISELPGGEGEPQHF. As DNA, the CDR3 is TGTGCCATCAGTGAGCTCCCAGGGGGCGAAGGGGAGCCCCAGCATTTT.

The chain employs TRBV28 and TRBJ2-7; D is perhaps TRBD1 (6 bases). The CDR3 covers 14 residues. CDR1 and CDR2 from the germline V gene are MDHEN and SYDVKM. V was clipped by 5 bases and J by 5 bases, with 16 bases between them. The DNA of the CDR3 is TGTGCCAGCAGTCCCGGGACAAGGACCCACGAGCAGTACTTC. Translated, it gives CASSPGTRTHEQYF. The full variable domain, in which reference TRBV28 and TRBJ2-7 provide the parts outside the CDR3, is DVKVTQSSRYLVKRTGEKVFLECVQDMDHENMFWYRQDPGLGLRLIYFSYDVKMKEKGDIPEGYSVSREKKERFSLILESASTNQTSMYLCASSPGTRTHEQYFGPGTRLTVT.

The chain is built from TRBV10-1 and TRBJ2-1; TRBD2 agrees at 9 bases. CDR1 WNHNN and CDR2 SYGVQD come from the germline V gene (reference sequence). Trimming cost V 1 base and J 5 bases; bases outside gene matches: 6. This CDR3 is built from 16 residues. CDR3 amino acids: CASSEFSGGPHNEQFF. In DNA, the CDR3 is TGCGCCAGCAGTGAGTTTAGCGGGGGCCCCCACAATGAGCAGTTCTTC.

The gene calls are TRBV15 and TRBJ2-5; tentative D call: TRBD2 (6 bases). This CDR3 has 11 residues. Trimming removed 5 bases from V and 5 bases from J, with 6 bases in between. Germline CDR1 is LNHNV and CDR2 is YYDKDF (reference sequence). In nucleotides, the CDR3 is TGTGCCACCAGCGGAGGGGAGACCCAGTACTTC. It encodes CATSGGETQYF.